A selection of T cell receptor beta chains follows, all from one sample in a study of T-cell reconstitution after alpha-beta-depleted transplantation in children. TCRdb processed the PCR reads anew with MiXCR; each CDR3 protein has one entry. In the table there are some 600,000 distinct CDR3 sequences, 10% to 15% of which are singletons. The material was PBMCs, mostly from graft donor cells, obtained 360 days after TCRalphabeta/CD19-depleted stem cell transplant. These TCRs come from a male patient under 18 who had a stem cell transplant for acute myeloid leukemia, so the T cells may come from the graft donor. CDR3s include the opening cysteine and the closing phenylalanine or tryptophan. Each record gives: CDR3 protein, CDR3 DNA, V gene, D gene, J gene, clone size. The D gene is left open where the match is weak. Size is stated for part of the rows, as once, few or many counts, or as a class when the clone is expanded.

CAWSNNGLAAAYEQYF | TGTGCCTGGAGTAATAATGGACTAGCGGCCGCCTACGAGCAGTACTTC | TRBV30 | TRBD2 | TRBJ2-7 | .
CASSLGGGDEQFF | TGCGCCAGCAGCTTGGGAGGGGGGGACGAGCAGTTCTTC | TRBV5-1 | . | TRBJ2-1 | many
CSVRTGRHSYEQYF | TGCAGCGTACGGACAGGGCGCCATTCCTACGAGCAGTACTTC | TRBV29-1 | TRBD1 | TRBJ2-7 | few
CASSFGTSGSDEQFF | TGTGCCAGCAGCTTCGGGACTAGCGGGAGTGATGAGCAGTTCTTC | TRBV7-6 | TRBD2 | TRBJ2-1 | few
CASSWRQGGQETQYF | TGTGCCAGCAGTTGGAGACAGGGGGGCCAAGAGACCCAGTACTTC | TRBV6-2/TRBV6-3 | TRBD1 | TRBJ2-5 | many
CTSSQGSGTRSSYNEQFF | TGCACCAGCAGCCAAGGTAGCGGGACACGGAGCTCCTACAATGAGCAGTTCTTC | TRBV1 | . | TRBJ2-1 | .
CASSFQTGGIQETQYF | TGTGCCAGCAGTTTCCAAACGGGGGGGATCCAAGAGACCCAGTACTTC | TRBV12-3/TRBV12-4 | TRBD2 | TRBJ2-5 | few
CSANRGRQDYEQYF | TGCAGTGCGAACAGGGGGCGCCAAGACTACGAGCAGTACTTC | TRBV20-1 | TRBD1 | TRBJ2-7 | .
CASSPDRGVAYEQYF | TGCGCCAGCAGCCCCGACAGGGGAGTAGCCTACGAGCAGTACTTC | TRBV5-1 | TRBD1 | TRBJ2-7 | few
CASSVAKRADNEQFF | TGTGCCAGCAGCGTCGCTAAAAGGGCAGACAATGAGCAGTTCTTC | TRBV9 | . | TRBJ2-1 | few
CASSEAKLFAEQFF | TGTGCCAGCAGCGAGGCCAAACTCTTCGCTGAGCAGTTCTTC | TRBV9 | . | TRBJ2-1 | many
CSVEVREGVSGEQYF | TGCAGCGTTGAAGTACGGGAGGGGGTTTCAGGCGAGCAGTACTTC | TRBV29-1 | TRBD2 | TRBJ2-7 | few
CSVPLDRGLEDTQYF | TGCAGTGTACCCCTGGACAGGGGGCTAGAAGATACGCAGTATTTT | TRBV20-1 | TRBD1 | TRBJ2-3 | many
CASTLGDRIAPGANVLTF | TGTGCCAGCACCCTTGGGGACAGGATTGCTCCTGGGGCCAACGTCCTGACTTTC | TRBV6-2/TRBV6-3 | TRBD1 | TRBJ2-6 | once
CSVRGTGGTGELFF | TGCAGCGTGAGGGGGACAGGCGGCACCGGGGAGCTGTTTTTT | TRBV29-1 | TRBD1 | TRBJ2-2 | many
CASSLALGDRGGYEQYF | TGTGCCAGCAGCTTAGCGCTTGGTGATAGGGGAGGGTACGAGCAGTACTTC | TRBV7-9 | TRBD2 | TRBJ2-7 | many
CSASRASGSSYEQYF | TGCAGTGCTAGCAGGGCTAGCGGGAGCTCCTACGAGCAGTACTTC | TRBV20-1 | TRBD2 | TRBJ2-7 | few
CASSLPYPNTEAFF | TGTGCCAGCAGCTTACCGTACCCGAATACTGAAGCTTTCTTT | TRBV7-9 | . | TRBJ1-1 | .
CASSLAQINQPQHF | TGTGCCAGTTCCCTCGCCCAGATTAATCAGCCCCAGCATTTT | TRBV18 | . | TRBJ1-5 | few
CASSLVGTDYNEQFF | TGCGCCAGCAGCTTGGTTGGGACAGACTACAATGAGCAGTTCTTC | TRBV5-1 | TRBD1 | TRBJ2-1 | few
CASSFGPPSSGNTIYF | TGTGCCAGCAGTTTCGGACCCCCATCCTCTGGAAACACCATATATTTT | TRBV12-3/TRBV12-4 | . | TRBJ1-3 | many
CSALLPSGGSSTDTQYF | TGCAGTGCCCTACTTCCTAGCGGGGGTAGTAGCACAGATACGCAGTATTTT | TRBV20-1 | TRBD2 | TRBJ2-3 | once
CASSQDLTQLSYEQYF | TGTGCCAGCAGCCAAGATTTAACGCAACTCTCCTACGAGCAGTACTTC | TRBV4-2 | . | TRBJ2-7 | .
CSARDRWRRDEQFF | TGCAGTGCTAGAGATCGCTGGCGCCGCGATGAGCAGTTCTTC | TRBV20-1 | . | TRBJ2-1 | .
CASSKAGGKETQYF | TGTGCCAGCAGTAAAGCGGGAGGGAAAGAGACCCAGTACTTC | TRBV6-1 | TRBD2 | TRBJ2-5 | many
CASSFLGRGESYEQYF | TGTGCCAGCAGTTTCCTCGGCAGGGGTGAGTCCTACGAGCAGTACTTC | TRBV27 | . | TRBJ2-7 | few
CASSSLGWTSYEQYF | TGTGCCAGCAGCTCCCTCGGGTGGACCTCCTACGAGCAGTACTTC | TRBV7-2 | . | TRBJ2-7 | many
CASSYPTGPNYGYTF | TGTGCCAGCAGTTACCCGACCGGGCCCAACTATGGCTACACCTTC | TRBV6-5 | . | TRBJ1-2 | .
CASRLAGARLDEQFF | TGTGCCAGCCGGCTAGCGGGAGCCAGGTTGGATGAGCAGTTCTTC | TRBV12-3/TRBV12-4 | TRBD2 | TRBJ2-1 | .
CASSLAREQYF | TGTGCCAGCAGCTTAGCGCGGGAGCAGTACTTC | TRBV7-2 | . | TRBJ2-7 | .
CAISGDSTSNEQYF | TGTGCCATCAGTGGGGACAGTACATCCAACGAGCAGTACTTC | TRBV10-3 | TRBD1 | TRBJ2-7 | many
CAISESEGGEGETQYF | TGTGCCATCAGTGAGTCGGAAGGGGGCGAGGGAGAGACCCAGTACTTC | TRBV10-3 | TRBD1 | TRBJ2-5 | .
CASSQDPGGYNEQFF | TGTGCCAGCAGCCAAGATCCAGGGGGGTACAATGAGCAGTTCTTC | TRBV4-2 | . | TRBJ2-1 | .
CATSDSRQGGGETQYF | TGTGCCACCAGTGATTCCCGGCAGGGAGGTGGAGAGACCCAGTACTTC | TRBV24-1 | . | TRBJ2-5 | many
CSAELASAKNIQYF | TGCAGCGCTGAACTAGCGTCAGCCAAAAACATTCAGTACTTC | TRBV29-1 | TRBD2 | TRBJ2-4 | many